The rows below give T cell receptor beta chains drawn from one sample of a study of technical replicates of blood from a few donors. Repertoires were generated with immunoSEQ multiplex PCR, while TCRdb's copy carries only in-frame clones and drops some. Of 85,000 to 100,000 clones listed, about 95% are singletons. The sample was T cells isolated from PBMCs. These receptors all come from a human donor in good health. The CDR3 runs from the conserved cysteine through the conserved F or W. D genes are given only for firm matches. Clone sizes are given selectively: once, few, many, or a class where the clone is expanded.

CDR3 length	V gene	D gene	clone size	J gene	CDR3 DNA	CDR3 protein
14	TRBV5-1	TRBD2	-	TRBJ2-1	TGCGCCAGCAGCGGGACTAGCGGGATCAATGAGCAGTTCTTC	CASSGTSGINEQFF
14	TRBV6-5	TRBD1	-	TRBJ2-5	TGTGCCAGCAGCCCTGGGACAGGACAAGAGACCCAGTACTTC	CASSPGTGQETQYF
18	TRBV5-4	TRBD2	-	TRBJ2-5	TGTGCCAGCAGCTTGGGCAGTAGCGGGAAGGGCCAATGGGAGACCCAGTACTTC	CASSLGSSGKGQWETQYF
15	TRBV2	-	-	TRBJ2-1	TGTGCCAGCAGTGACATCACCCGGGGCTACAATGAGCAGTTCTTC	CASSDITRGYNEQFF
15	TRBV7-3	TRBD1	-	TRBJ1-2	TGTGCCAGCAGCCCCGGACAGGCGGCCTACTATGGCTACACCTTC	CASSPGQAAYYGYTF
13	TRBV6-5	TRBD1	once	TRBJ2-5	TGTGCCACTAGACAGGGGGCAGGAGAGACCCAGTACTTC	CATRQGAGETQYF
18	TRBV5-6	-	-	TRBJ2-1	TGTGCCAGCAGCTTGAGGGGGATAGGGCGGCCAAGAAACGCTGAGCAGTTCTTC	CASSLRGIGRPRNAEQFF
20	TRBV5-1	TRBD2	-	TRBJ2-3	TGCGCCAGCAGCTTAAAGCCGGGACTAGCGGGGTTCTCCAACACAGATACGCAGTATTTT	CASSLKPGLAGFSNTDTQYF
13	TRBV6-5	-	-	TRBJ1-1	TGTGCCAGCAGTTCCAGATGGAACACTGAAGCTTTCTTT	CASSSRWNTEAFF
14	TRBV18	-	-	TRBJ1-1	TGTGCCAGCTCACCCAGGCAGGATAACACTGAAGCTTTCTTT	CASSPRQDNTEAFF
20	TRBV5-1	TRBD2	-	TRBJ2-1	TGCGCCAGCAGCTGGTTAGGGACTAGCGGGGGGGCCCTATCCTACAATGAGCAGTTCTTC	CASSWLGTSGGALSYNEQFF
19	TRBV19	TRBD2	-	TRBJ2-7	TGTGCCAGTAGTACTGAGGGACTAGCGGGAAATAGGTACTCCTACGAGCAGTACTTC	CASSTEGLAGNRYSYEQYF
14	TRBV5-4	-	few	TRBJ1-1	TGTGCCAGCAGCTTGTCCCTAAGAGGCACTGAAGCTTTCTTT	CASSLSLRGTEAFF
14	TRBV11-2	TRBD1	-	TRBJ2-7	TGTGCCAGCAGCTTGGGGGGACAGGGGGACGAGCAGTACTTC	CASSLGGQGDEQYF